This entry lists 7 T cell receptor beta chains sequenced from one sample in a study of blood T cell repertoires in COVID-19. Sequenced by immunoSEQ multiplex PCR; TCRdb stores in-frame clones only, minus some. This sample has fewer than 300,000 clones, with about 86% found just once. The sample consisted of peripheral blood. These receptor sequences come from a woman aged 30 to 39 with COVID-19, enrolled during active disease.

The chain carries TRBV5-4 and TRBJ1-4; D is uncertain. This CDR3 region has 16 residues. Trimming took 5 bases from V and 4 from J, leaving 18 bases between them. CDR1 and CDR2 from the germline V gene are SGHNT and YYREEE (reference sequence). In nucleotides, the CDR3 is TGTGCCAGCAGTTACCAAGGAGGCCCCGTTAATGAAAAACTGTTTTTT. Translation: CASSYQGGPVNEKLFF.

J is TRBJ1-1 and V is TRBV18, with 7 bases lining up with TRBD1. This CDR3 contains 17 residues. V dropped 4 bases and J dropped 2; count of bases not matched to a gene: 13. The V gene's germline CDR1 is KGHSH and CDR2 LQKENI. CDR3 nucleotides: TGTGCCAGCTCACTCATAGGCCCGACAGGGTTAAACACTGAAGCTTTCTTT. Translation gives CASSLIGPTGLNTEAFF.

Of note for this clone: The same CDR3 is also encoded by other DNA sequences in this sample. The genes are TRBV5-1 and TRBJ2-5; D call uncertain. V was clipped by 1 base and J by 2 bases, with 3 bases between them. CDR1 and CDR2 (germline): SGHRS, YFSETQ. The CDR3 contains 12 residues. CDR3 bases: TGCGCCAGCAGCTTGTCACAAGAGACCCAGTACTTC. Translation: CASSLSQETQYF.

The CDR3 nucleotides read TGTGCCAGCAGCAAAGTCCCGGGGAATCATGAAAAACTGTTTTTT. It codes for CASSKVPGNHEKLFF. This chain joins TRBV21-1 and TRBJ1-4. TRBV21-1 is reported as a pseudogene. The CDR3 totals 15 residues.

The sample holds one count of this clone. J is TRBJ1-1 and V is TRBV4-1; possible D gene TRBD1, 6 bases. The CDR3 is made up of 15 amino acids. Germline V gene data show CDR1 as MGHRA and CDR2 as YSYEKL. The germline V and J ends were trimmed by 3 bases and 1 base, with 12 bases remaining between them. The CDR3 DNA sequence: TGCGCCAGCAGCCAGGATACAGGGCCGAACACTGAAGCTTTCTTT. It codes for CASSQDTGPNTEAFF.

The J gene is TRBJ2-5, the V gene TRBV6-5, with D possibly matching TRBD1 (5 bases). Per germline, CDR1 MNHEY and CDR2 SVGAGI. The CDR3 runs 15 residues. V was clipped by 3 bases and J by 1 base, with 12 bases between them. The CDR3 reads CASSYQSRVQETQYF. As DNA, the CDR3 is TGTGCCAGCAGTTATCAGAGCAGGGTCCAAGAGACCCAGTACTTC.

This clone was observed a handful of times. The V and J genes are TRBV5-1 and TRBJ1-1, with 9 positions matching TRBD1. The CDR3 spans 16 residues. Germline assignment: CDR1 SGHRS and CDR2 YFSETQ. Trimming at V came to 4 bases and at J to 4 bases, leaving 11 bases not matched to a gene. DNA of the CDR3: TGCGCCAGCAGCCAAGGGACAGGGATCGGGAGCACTGAAGCTTTCTTT. Protein: CASSQGTGIGSTEAFF. Looking up the rest from reference TRBV5-1 and TRBJ1-1 gives the full variable domain: KAGVTQTPRYLIKTRGQQVTLSCSPISGHRSVSWYQQTPGQGLQFLFEYFSETQRNKGNFPGRFSGRQFSNSRSEMNVSTLELGDSALYLCASSQGTGIGSTEAFFGQGTRLTVV.